This T cell receptor beta chain was retrieved from a study of blood T cells in healthy people across ages. The table lists this clonotype with many counts. The use of a sample-barcoded 5' primer and a J-beta primer mix characterized a second PCR of roughly 6 to 11 cycles. TCRdb re-called the 5' RACE reads with MiXCR, one entry per CDR3 protein. This table has about 670,000 distinct CDR3 sequences, about 43% appearing once. Germline V gene data show CDR1 as SEHNR and CDR2 as FQNEAQ (reference sequence). CDR3 length: 16 residues. V lost 5 bases to trimming and J lost 6 bases, with 23 bases between them.

This receptor was obtained from a man at least 80 years old in good health. Sequencing input: blood. The rearrangement links TRBV7-9 to TRBJ2-7; D assignment may be TRBD1 or TRBD2 (5 bases each). The CDR3 reads CASSPPLGDGIVEQYF. As DNA, the CDR3 is TGTGCCAGCAGCCCCCCCCTCGGGGACGGAATTGTCGAGCAGTACTTC.